The rows below give T cell receptor beta chains drawn from one sample of a study of CD8 T cells in Susac syndrome. MiXCR, run by TCRdb on the immunoSEQ multiplex PCR reads, gives a single entry per CDR3 protein. Of about 180,000 distinct CDR3 sequences listed, roughly 94% are singletons. Sequencing used CD4+ T cells from PBMCs. These receptors were collected from a human donor with Susac syndrome. CDR3s include the opening cysteine and the closing phenylalanine or tryptophan. A D gene is named only where the DNA matches it firmly. Clone size is shown for a subset of rows, as once, few, many or a class of expanded clone.

j_call: TRBJ1-5
v_call: TRBV3-1
clone_size: -
d_call: -
cdr3_nt: TGTGCCAGCAGCCGCGCGGGGGGGAGCAATCAGCCCCAGCATTTT
cdr3_aa: CASSRAGGSNQPQHF

j_call: TRBJ1-1
v_call: TRBV19
clone_size: -
d_call: -
cdr3_nt: TGTGCCAGTGGCCTGAACACTGAAGCTTTCTTT
cdr3_aa: CASGLNTEAFF

j_call: TRBJ2-3
v_call: TRBV20-1
clone_size: -
d_call: -
cdr3_nt: TGCAGTGCCAGGTCCGCGGATACGCAGTATTTT
cdr3_aa: CSARSADTQYF

j_call: TRBJ2-1
v_call: TRBV6-2/TRBV6-3
clone_size: -
d_call: TRBD1
cdr3_nt: TGTGCCAGCAGTTCCCCCGGGACAGTCTACAATGAGCAGTTCTTC
cdr3_aa: CASSSPGTVYNEQFF

j_call: TRBJ1-2
v_call: TRBV7-2
clone_size: -
d_call: -
cdr3_nt: TGTGCCAGCAGCTTAGCGCCAGGCGGTTCCCTCTATGGCTACACCTTC
cdr3_aa: CASSLAPGGSLYGYTF

j_call: TRBJ1-2
v_call: TRBV20-1
clone_size: once
d_call: TRBD1
cdr3_nt: TGCAGTGCTAGAGATCCCGGGACAGGGGCTGATGGCTACACCTTC
cdr3_aa: CSARDPGTGADGYTF

j_call: TRBJ1-1
v_call: TRBV29-1
clone_size: -
d_call: -
cdr3_nt: TGCAGCGTAACAGGGCTTACTGAAGCTTTCTTT
cdr3_aa: CSVTGLTEAFF

j_call: TRBJ1-2
v_call: TRBV12-3/TRBV12-4
clone_size: -
d_call: -
cdr3_nt: TGTGCCAGCAGTTTTGGACAGCCCTATGGCTACACCTTC
cdr3_aa: CASSFGQPYGYTF

j_call: TRBJ2-1
v_call: TRBV29-1
clone_size: -
d_call: TRBD2
cdr3_nt: TGCAGCGTGGGGGGGGGACGGGGGATCTCCGTGAGTGAGCAGTTCTTC
cdr3_aa: CSVGGGRGISVSEQFF

j_call: TRBJ1-1
v_call: TRBV6-2/TRBV6-3
clone_size: -
d_call: TRBD1
cdr3_nt: TGTGCCAGCAGTTCTACCCGGACAGGCCGAAACACTGAAGCTTTCTTT
cdr3_aa: CASSSTRTGRNTEAFF

j_call: TRBJ2-2
v_call: TRBV24-1
clone_size: -
d_call: TRBD1
cdr3_nt: TGTGCCACCAGTGAGACCGGGACAGGGGACACCGGGGAGCTGTTTTTT
cdr3_aa: CATSETGTGDTGELFF

j_call: TRBJ2-6
v_call: TRBV19
clone_size: -
d_call: -
cdr3_nt: TGTGCCAGTAGTACCGGTCCGAACGTCCTGACTTTC
cdr3_aa: CASSTGPNVLTF

j_call: TRBJ1-2
v_call: TRBV3-1
clone_size: -
d_call: -
cdr3_nt: TGTGCCAGCAGCCAAGAACAGGGCGCATTTAACTATGGCTACACCTTC
cdr3_aa: CASSQEQGAFNYGYTF

j_call: TRBJ2-5
v_call: TRBV2
clone_size: -
d_call: -
cdr3_nt: TGTGCCAGCAGTGAAACCAAGGGGCAAGAGACCCAGTACTTC
cdr3_aa: CASSETKGQETQYF

j_call: TRBJ1-5
v_call: TRBV4-3
clone_size: -
d_call: -
cdr3_nt: TGCGCCAGCAGCCAAGATCTGGGGCAGCCCCAGCATTTT
cdr3_aa: CASSQDLGQPQHF

j_call: TRBJ2-1
v_call: TRBV5-1
clone_size: -
d_call: -
cdr3_nt: TGCGCCAGCAGCTTGCTGGGAGTGGGGTACAATGAGCAGTTCTTC
cdr3_aa: CASSLLGVGYNEQFF

j_call: TRBJ1-3
v_call: TRBV30
clone_size: once
d_call: -
cdr3_nt: TGTGCCTGGAGTGTAGGGGTTGGAAACACCATATATTTT
cdr3_aa: CAWSVGVGNTIYF

j_call: TRBJ2-7
v_call: TRBV20-1
clone_size: -
d_call: TRBD2
cdr3_nt: TGCAGTGCCCAAGAATATAGCGGGCCCTACGAGCAGTACTTC
cdr3_aa: CSAQEYSGPYEQYF

j_call: TRBJ2-3
v_call: TRBV12-3/TRBV12-4
clone_size: -
d_call: -
cdr3_nt: TGTGCCACCTTGGCCGCCACAGATACGCAGTATTTT
cdr3_aa: CATLAATDTQYF

j_call: TRBJ1-5
v_call: TRBV3-1
clone_size: once
d_call: -
cdr3_nt: TGTGCCAGCAGCCAAGGAGTGGGACAGCCCCAGCATTTT
cdr3_aa: CASSQGVGQPQHF

j_call: TRBJ1-1
v_call: TRBV7-9
clone_size: -
d_call: -
cdr3_nt: TGTGCCAGCAGATTTCAGGGGACGGGCACTGAAGCTTTCTTT
cdr3_aa: CASRFQGTGTEAFF

j_call: TRBJ2-5
v_call: TRBV20-1
clone_size: -
d_call: TRBD1
cdr3_nt: TGCAGTGCAACTCGACAGGGGCCGGGGGAGACCCAGTACTTC
cdr3_aa: CSATRQGPGETQYF

j_call: TRBJ2-3
v_call: TRBV5-1
clone_size: -
d_call: -
cdr3_nt: TGCGCCAGCAGCACTCGGACTAGCACAGATACGCAGTATTTT
cdr3_aa: CASSTRTSTDTQYF

j_call: TRBJ2-3
v_call: TRBV5-6
clone_size: -
d_call: -
cdr3_nt: TGTGCCAGCAGCTTGGCAGCGGGCCCTGGAGATACGCAGTATTTT
cdr3_aa: CASSLAAGPGDTQYF

j_call: TRBJ2-7
v_call: TRBV20-1
clone_size: once
d_call: -
cdr3_nt: TGCAGTGCTAGAGCACTGTTGGCCTCGAGCTCCTACGAGCAGTACTTC
cdr3_aa: CSARALLASSSYEQYF

j_call: TRBJ1-6
v_call: TRBV5-4
clone_size: -
d_call: -
cdr3_nt: TGTGCCAGCAGCTTGACAGGGCTTAGGGATTCACCCCTCCACTTT
cdr3_aa: CASSLTGLRDSPLHF

j_call: TRBJ2-1
v_call: TRBV5-4
clone_size: -
d_call: -
cdr3_nt: TGTGCCAGCAGCTTGGATAACAATGAGCAGTTCTTC
cdr3_aa: CASSLDNNEQFF

j_call: TRBJ1-4
v_call: TRBV12-3/TRBV12-4
clone_size: -
d_call: TRBD1
cdr3_nt: TGTGCCAGCAGCCAGGGGACAGGGAATAATGAAAAACTGTTTTTT
cdr3_aa: CASSQGTGNNEKLFF

j_call: TRBJ1-2
v_call: TRBV5-1
clone_size: -
d_call: TRBD1
cdr3_nt: TGCGCCAGCAGCATAGACAGGGAAATTGGCTACACCTTC
cdr3_aa: CASSIDREIGYTF

j_call: TRBJ2-1
v_call: TRBV20-1
clone_size: -
d_call: -
cdr3_nt: TGCAGTGCTAGAGAAACAGGTTTCAATGAGCAGTTCTTC
cdr3_aa: CSARETGFNEQFF

j_call: TRBJ2-7
v_call: TRBV27
clone_size: -
d_call: TRBD2
cdr3_nt: TGTGCCAGCAGTTGGGGGAGGGTCCACGAGCAGTACTTC
cdr3_aa: CASSWGRVHEQYF

j_call: TRBJ2-1
v_call: TRBV3-1
clone_size: -
d_call: -
cdr3_nt: TGTGCCAGCAGCCAATCCGTAGGGAGCAATGAGCAGTTCTTC
cdr3_aa: CASSQSVGSNEQFF

j_call: TRBJ2-7
v_call: TRBV18
clone_size: once
d_call: -
cdr3_nt: TGTGCCAGCTCACCGACAGATGAAAGCTACGAGCAGTACTTC
cdr3_aa: CASSPTDESYEQYF

j_call: TRBJ1-2
v_call: TRBV2
clone_size: -
d_call: -
cdr3_nt: TGTGCCAGCAGGCAAGAACAGTTGGGGAGCTATGGCTACACCTTC
cdr3_aa: CASRQEQLGSYGYTF

j_call: TRBJ2-1
v_call: TRBV20-1
clone_size: -
d_call: -
cdr3_nt: TGCAGTGTTGAAGGACTCTCCAAGGGCAGCGATGAGCAGTTCTTC
cdr3_aa: CSVEGLSKGSDEQFF

j_call: TRBJ1-2
v_call: TRBV4-2
clone_size: -
d_call: -
cdr3_nt: TGTGCCAGCAGCCAGGAGTTGGGGGCCTCAACTTCCTATGGCTACACCTTC
cdr3_aa: CASSQELGASTSYGYTF

j_call: TRBJ2-3
v_call: TRBV28
clone_size: -
d_call: TRBD1
cdr3_nt: TGTGCCAGCACCCCTTGGGGTCAGGGGGATAACACAGATACGCAGTATTTT
cdr3_aa: CASTPWGQGDNTDTQYF

j_call: TRBJ1-1
v_call: TRBV29-1
clone_size: -
d_call: -
cdr3_nt: TGCAGCGTTGTGAGGGGAATGAACACTGAAGCTTTCTTT
cdr3_aa: CSVVRGMNTEAFF

j_call: TRBJ2-1
v_call: TRBV20-1
clone_size: once
d_call: -
cdr3_nt: TGCAGTGCTAGAGAAAGGGGCTATCCGGTAGTGGAGCAGTTCTTC
cdr3_aa: CSARERGYPVVEQFF

j_call: TRBJ2-5
v_call: TRBV12-3/TRBV12-4
clone_size: -
d_call: -
cdr3_nt: TGTGCCAGCAGTTTGAACAGAAAAGAGACCCAGTACTTC
cdr3_aa: CASSLNRKETQYF

j_call: TRBJ1-1
v_call: TRBV28
clone_size: -
d_call: -
cdr3_nt: TGTGCCAGCAGACCCACGCCGACAGGCAACACTGAAGCTTTCTTT
cdr3_aa: CASRPTPTGNTEAFF

j_call: TRBJ1-3
v_call: TRBV3-1
clone_size: -
d_call: TRBD1
cdr3_nt: TGTGCCAGCAGCCAAACCGAGACAGGGCACGGAAACACCATATATTTT
cdr3_aa: CASSQTETGHGNTIYF

j_call: TRBJ1-5
v_call: TRBV28
clone_size: few
d_call: TRBD1
cdr3_nt: TGTGCCAGCAGTTCGGGGACAGGGGGCCATCAGCCCCAGCATTTT
cdr3_aa: CASSSGTGGHQPQHF

j_call: TRBJ1-5
v_call: TRBV12-5
clone_size: -
d_call: -
cdr3_nt: TGTGCTAGTGGTGCCGCAGGTTATAGCAATCAGCCCCAGCATTTT
cdr3_aa: CASGAAGYSNQPQHF

j_call: TRBJ2-7
v_call: TRBV28
clone_size: -
d_call: TRBD2
cdr3_nt: TGTGCCAGCAGTTTACTAGCGGGAGTCGCCTACGAGCAGTACTTC
cdr3_aa: CASSLLAGVAYEQYF

j_call: TRBJ2-7
v_call: TRBV20-1
clone_size: -
d_call: -
cdr3_nt: TGCAGTGCCAGCGGGACACCTTGGGAGCAGTACTTC
cdr3_aa: CSASGTPWEQYF

j_call: TRBJ1-1
v_call: TRBV9
clone_size: -
d_call: -
cdr3_nt: TGTGCCAGCAGCGTTTTCGGTAGTGACACTGAAGCTTTCTTT
cdr3_aa: CASSVFGSDTEAFF

j_call: TRBJ1-2
v_call: TRBV2
clone_size: once
d_call: TRBD1
cdr3_nt: TGTGCCAGCAGTCGACAGGGAGTGAGCGGCTACACCTTC
cdr3_aa: CASSRQGVSGYTF

j_call: TRBJ2-6
v_call: TRBV5-6
clone_size: -
d_call: -
cdr3_nt: TGTGCCAGCAGCACCACCTCCTCTGGGGCCAACGTCCTGACTTTC
cdr3_aa: CASSTTSSGANVLTF

j_call: TRBJ2-7
v_call: TRBV19
clone_size: -
d_call: -
cdr3_nt: TGTGCCAGTAGTCTGGGGACTGGTTCCTTCGAGCAGTACTTC
cdr3_aa: CASSLGTGSFEQYF

j_call: TRBJ2-7
v_call: TRBV5-6
clone_size: -
d_call: -
cdr3_nt: TGTGCCAGCAGCCAGATGGGACGGAACGAAAACGAGCAGTACTTC
cdr3_aa: CASSQMGRNENEQYF